One and the same sample provided the 19 T cell receptor beta chains below, sequenced in a study of metastatic and nonmetastatic thyroid tumors. Patients had received no treatment of any kind before thyroid surgery. MiXCR reprocessed the PCR reads for TCRdb. The sample has more than 35,000 clones, less than 15% seen once; the top ten hold over 7.5%. The source material was blood. The source is a female donor with papillary thyroid cancer or a benign thyroid nodule (not recorded which). Some clones in this sample may be carry-over from other donors' samples.

This clone has a count of ten or more. The chain links TRBV6-1 to TRBJ2-5, with D tentatively TRBD1 or TRBD2 (5 bases each). V gave up 6 bases and J gave up 7 bases, with 18 bases separating them. The CDR3 sequence is 14 residues long. Germline CDR1 reads MNHNS; CDR2 reads SASEGT. The DNA for the CDR3 is TGTGCCAGCAGCATCACCGGGACCTCAGGGACCCAGTACTTC. The encoded protein is CASSITGTSGTQYF.

This clone was seen repeatedly, ten times or more. The chain uses TRBV7-3 and TRBJ2-3; 7 nucleotides agree with TRBD1. V lost 0 bases and J lost 4; bases outside the gene matches: 7. This CDR3 is 16 amino acids long. Germline CDR1 is SGHTA and CDR2 is FQGTGA. The CDR3 bases are TGTGCCAGCAGCTTAACGGGAAAGGGGACAGCAGATACGCAGTATTTT. It yields the protein CASSLTGKGTADTQYF.

This clone was seen at least ten times. The chain links TRBV19 to TRBJ1-1; 11 bases are shared with TRBD1. V was clipped by 8 bases and J by 4 bases; unmatched bases: 3. CDR3 length equals 13 residues. Germline V CDR1 and CDR2: LNHDA, SQIVND (reference sequence). CDR3 sequence (DNA): TGTGCCAGTTCTGGGACAGGGGGCACTGAAGCTTTCTTT. Translated: CASSGTGGTEAFF. Full variable domain (rest looked up from reference TRBV19 and TRBJ1-1): DGGITQSPKYLFRKEGQNVTLSCEQNLNHDAMYWYRQDPGQGLRLIYYSQIVNDFQKGDIAEGYSVSREKKESFPLTVTSAQKNPTAFYLCASSGTGGTEAFFGQGTRLTVV.

This clone appeared many times. The V gene is TRBV19, the J gene TRBJ1-4, with TRBD1 matching 10 bases. Germline CDR1 reads LNHDA; CDR2 reads SQIVND (reference sequence). The CDR3 is 14 amino acids. Unmatched junction bases numbered 2, after V lost 3 bases and J lost 7 bases. The CDR3: CASSMGQGFEKLFF. The DNA for the CDR3 is TGTGCCAGTAGTATGGGACAGGGGTTTGAAAAACTGTTTTTT.

This clone came up many times. The chain couples TRBV12-3 or TRBV12-4 to TRBJ1-3; D gene unclear. Trimming removed 1 base from V and 0 bases from J, with 7 bases in between. This CDR3 region has 15 residues. The CDR3 loop reads CASSLVGSSGNTIYF. CDR3 nucleotide sequence: TGTGCCAGCAGTTTAGTGGGCAGCTCTGGAAACACCATATATTTT.

This clone appeared many times. J is TRBJ2-7 and V is TRBV4-1; no reliable D call. CDR1 MGHRA and CDR2 YSYEKL come from the germline V gene. Trimming shortened V by 4 bases and J by 4 bases, and 23 bases separated the two germline ends. The CDR3 runs 17 residues. The CDR3 DNA sequence: TGCGCCAGCAGCCCTGGCCCCTTGGCGTCAGATCAGTACGAGCAGTACTTC. Amino acid sequence: CASSPGPLASDQYEQYF.

This clone was detected many times. This rearrangement joins TRBV20-1 to TRBJ1-1; maybe TRBD1 (5 bases). Trimming left V 1 base short and J 4 bases short, with 16 bases between. CDR3 size: 15 residues. Germline V gives CDR1 DFQATT, CDR2 SNEGSKA (reference sequence). CDR3 amino acids: CSARGGRTGSTEAFF. CDR3 nucleotide sequence: TGCAGTGCTAGAGGGGGACGGACTGGAAGCACTGAAGCTTTCTTT.

Turning to this clone: This may arise from a read error, as a much more abundant clone is one base away. This rearrangement joins TRBV29-1 to TRBJ2-5; D is perhaps TRBD1 or TRBD2 (5 bases each). This CDR3 region has 12 residues. Per germline, CDR1 SQVTM and CDR2 ANQGSEA. The CDR3 coding sequence is TGCAGCTTTGAAGTGGGGGAAGAGACCCAGTACTTC. Translation gives CSFEVGEETQYF.

The sample holds many counts of this clone. This sample also contains other DNA sequences that code for the same CDR3. The chain uses TRBV6-1 and TRBJ1-3; D may be TRBD1 (5 bases). Germline loops: CDR1 MNHNS, CDR2 SASEGT. Trimming took 6 bases from V and 0 from J, leaving 12 bases between them. The CDR3 loop spans 15 amino acids. The chain's CDR3 is CASSPNRLSGNTIYF. DNA for the CDR3: TGTGCCAGCAGCCCTAACAGGCTCTCTGGAAACACCATATATTTT.

This clone was counted many times. This sequence joins TRBV20-1 and TRBJ2-1; D possibly corresponds to TRBD2 (6 bases). Deletions cut 0 bases from V and 6 bases from J, with 9 bases between. The germline V gene has CDR1 DFQATT and CDR2 SNEGSKA (reference sequence). CDR3 length equals 13 residues. In DNA form, the CDR3 reads TGCAGTGCTAGAGAAGGAGGGATCAATGAGCAGTTCTTC. It yields the protein CSAREGGINEQFF.

In its sample, this clone was seen many times. CDR3 DNA: TGTGCCAGCAGCCCCGGTTCAACTGGAAACACCATATATTTT. Protein sequence: CASSPGSTGNTIYF. The J gene is TRBJ1-3, the V gene TRBV11-2; D is unclear. V was cut by 5 bases and J by 2 bases, with 10 bases left in between. CDR3 length equals 14 residues. Germline lookup yields CDR1 SGHAT and CDR2 FQNNGV.

This clone was counted at least ten times. Other DNA variants within this sample encode the same CDR3. The chain has TRBV5-4 and TRBJ1-1; weak D call: TRBD1 (5 bases). In germline, CDR1 is SGHNT, CDR2 YYREEE (reference sequence). The length of the CDR3 is 13 residues. The germline V and J ends were trimmed by 3 bases and 0 bases, with 6 bases remaining between them. CDR3 in amino acids: CASSWDLNTEAFF. CDR3 sequence (DNA): TGTGCCAGCAGCTGGGACCTGAACACTGAAGCTTTCTTT. The full variable domain, with the rest looked up from reference TRBV5-4 and TRBJ1-1, is ETGVTQSPTHLIKTRGQQVTLRCSSQSGHNTVSWYQQALGQGPQFIFQYYREEENGRGNFPPRFSGLQFPNYSSELNVNALELDDSALYLCASSWDLNTEAFFGQGTRLTVV.

There are many counts of this clone. This chain connects TRBV27 to TRBJ2-2; 10 bases agree with TRBD2. The CDR3 length is 18 residues. Germline loops: CDR1 MNHEY, CDR2 SMNVEV (reference sequence). The trim removed 0 bases at V and 4 bases at J, leaving 8 bases unmatched. The CDR3 protein is CASSLSSGRPGVTGELFF. The CDR3 nucleotides are TGTGCCAGCAGTTTATCTAGCGGGAGGCCGGGCGTCACCGGGGAGCTGTTTTTT.

The chain combines TRBV28 with TRBJ1-1; TRBD1 aligns across 12 bases. V was clipped by 5 bases and J by 3 bases; unmatched bases: 7. The CDR3 extends over 16 amino acids. CDR1 and CDR2 (germline): MDHEN, SYDVKM. This CDR3 reads CASSIRDRGLDTEAFF. The CDR3, as DNA: TGTGCCAGCAGTATCCGGGACAGGGGGCTGGACACTGAAGCTTTCTTT.

This sequence joins TRBV28 and TRBJ1-2; 10 positions agree with TRBD1. The V segment lost 4 bases and the J segment 8 bases; nucleotides outside the gene matches: 7. Germline CDR1 MDHEN, CDR2 SYDVKM. The CDR3 is 14 amino acids. CDR3 amino acids: CASSSDRGIRGYTF. The CDR3 DNA reads as TGTGCCAGCAGTTCGGACAGGGGGATTAGGGGCTACACCTTC.

The table lists this clone with a few counts. One end of the junction does not line up with germline, which may come from a read error. The V and J genes are TRBV27 and TRBJ2-1, with 10 bases that match TRBD2. Germline CDR1 reads MNHEY; CDR2 reads SMNVEV (reference sequence). CDR3 size: 16 residues. The CDR3 DNA sequence: TGTGCTAGCAGTTTATTGGGAGCGGGAGGGGGGGGTGAGCAGTTCTTC. Translated: CASSLLGAGGGGEQFF.

This clone was recorded many times. This chain uses TRBV2 with TRBJ2-6; possibly TRBD2 for D (5 bases). V lost 4 bases to trimming and J lost 4 bases, with 8 bases between them. The CDR3 runs 14 residues. In germline, CDR1 is SNHLY, CDR2 FYNNEI. CDR3: CASSGRRGANVLTF. CDR3 nucleotides: TGTGCCAGCAGTGGGCGGAGGGGGGCCAACGTCCTGACTTTC.

This clone was counted at least ten times. One end of the junction fails to match germline, which may point to a read error. The chain uses TRBV14 and TRBJ2-1; 15 bases match TRBD2. CDR1 is SGHDN and CDR2 is FVKESK in the germline V gene. The CDR3 is made up of 14 amino acids. The CDR3 sequence is CASSPGTSGRKGIF. CDR3 bases: TGTGCCAGCAGCCCGGGGACTAGCGGGAGGAAGGGGATCTTC.

The rearrangement joins TRBV12-3 or TRBV12-4 to TRBJ2-5; D not resolved. The CDR3 sequence is 13 residues long. Trimming removed 3 bases from V and 2 bases from J, with 7 bases in between. The CDR3, as DNA: TGTGCCAGCAGTTTTTTTGGGCAAGAGACCCAGTACTTC. This translates into CASSFFGQETQYF.